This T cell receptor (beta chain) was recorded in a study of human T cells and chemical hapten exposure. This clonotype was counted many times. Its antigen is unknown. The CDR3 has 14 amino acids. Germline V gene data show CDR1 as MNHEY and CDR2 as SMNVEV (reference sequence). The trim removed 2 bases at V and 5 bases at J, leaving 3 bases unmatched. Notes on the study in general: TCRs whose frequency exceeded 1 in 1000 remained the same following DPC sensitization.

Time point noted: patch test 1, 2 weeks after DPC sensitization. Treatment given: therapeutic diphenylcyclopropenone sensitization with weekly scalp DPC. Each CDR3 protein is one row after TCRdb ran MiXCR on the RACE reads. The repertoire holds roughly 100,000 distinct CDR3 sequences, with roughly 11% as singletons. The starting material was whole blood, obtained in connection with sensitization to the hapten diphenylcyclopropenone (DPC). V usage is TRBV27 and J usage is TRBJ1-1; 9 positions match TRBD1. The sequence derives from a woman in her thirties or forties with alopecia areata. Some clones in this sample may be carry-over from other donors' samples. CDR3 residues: CASSLQTGGTEAFF. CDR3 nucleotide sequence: TGTGCCAGCAGTTTACAGACAGGGGGGACTGAAGCTTTCTTT.